This TCR beta chain comes out of a study of T cell responses to AZD1222 COVID-19 vaccine. To note about this clone: What it binds is unknown.

Here immunoSEQ multiplex PCR was the method, and the copy in TCRdb shows in-frame clones only, minus some. Found here are 130,000 or so clones, about 89% of them singletons; the top ten hold 9.5%. CDR3 size: 16 residues. CDR1 ENHRY and CDR2 SYGVKD come from the germline V gene. The V end was cut by 0 bases, the J end by 1 base, with 12 bases between. Findings of the study overall: Repertoires were collected only later (after the peak T cell response had occurred). Among the donors, most were white British and more were female, and clonal diversity was possibly underestimated. The span of vaccine-associated CD4 TCRs extended across spike, with dominance at 160-218 and 743-854.

The chain has TRBV10-3 and TRBJ1-1; D possibly corresponds to TRBD1 (5 bases). The sequences come from peripheral blood, collected 28 days after the second AZD1222 dose. This clonotype was obtained from an adult who received the AZD1222 COVID-19 vaccine. The CDR3 region is CAISESQGARNTEAFF. CDR3 bases: TGTGCCATCAGTGAGTCTCAAGGGGCTAGGAACACTGAAGCTTTCTTT.